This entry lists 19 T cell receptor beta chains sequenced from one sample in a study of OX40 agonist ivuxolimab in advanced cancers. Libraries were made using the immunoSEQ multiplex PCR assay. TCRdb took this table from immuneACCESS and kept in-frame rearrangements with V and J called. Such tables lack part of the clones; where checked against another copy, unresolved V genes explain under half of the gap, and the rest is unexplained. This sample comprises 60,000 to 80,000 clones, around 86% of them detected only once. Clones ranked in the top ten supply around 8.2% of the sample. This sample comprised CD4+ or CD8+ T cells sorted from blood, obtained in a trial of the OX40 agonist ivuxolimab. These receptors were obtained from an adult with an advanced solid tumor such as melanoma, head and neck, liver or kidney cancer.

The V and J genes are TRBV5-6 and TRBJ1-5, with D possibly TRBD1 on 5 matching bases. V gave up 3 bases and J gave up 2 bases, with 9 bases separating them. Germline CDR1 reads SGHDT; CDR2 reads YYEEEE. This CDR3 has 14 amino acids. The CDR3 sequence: CASSSEQGNQPQHF. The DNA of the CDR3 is TGTGCCAGCAGCTCGGAACAGGGCAATCAGCCCCAGCATTTT.

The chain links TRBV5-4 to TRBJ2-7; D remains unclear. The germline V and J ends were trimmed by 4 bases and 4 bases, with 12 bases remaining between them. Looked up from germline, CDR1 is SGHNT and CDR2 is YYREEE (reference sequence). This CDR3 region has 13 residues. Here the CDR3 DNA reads TGTGCCAGCAGCCAGCCGACGAGTTACGAGCAGTACTTC. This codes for CASSQPTSYEQYF. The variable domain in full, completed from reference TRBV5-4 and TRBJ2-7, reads ETGVTQSPTHLIKTRGQQVTLRCSSQSGHNTVSWYQQALGQGPQFIFQYYREEENGRGNFPPRFSGLQFPNYSSELNVNALELDDSALYLCASSQPTSYEQYFGPGTRLTVT.

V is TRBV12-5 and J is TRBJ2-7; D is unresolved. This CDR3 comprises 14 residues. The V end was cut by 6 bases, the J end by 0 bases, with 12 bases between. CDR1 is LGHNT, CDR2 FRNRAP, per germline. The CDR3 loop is CASGRTDSSYEQYF. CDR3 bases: TGTGCTAGTGGACGAACAGATTCCTCCTACGAGCAGTACTTC.

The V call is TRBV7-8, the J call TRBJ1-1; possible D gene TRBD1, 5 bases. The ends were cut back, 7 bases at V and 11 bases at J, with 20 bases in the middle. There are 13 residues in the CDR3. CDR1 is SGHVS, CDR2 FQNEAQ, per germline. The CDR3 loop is CASTPERGKGAFF. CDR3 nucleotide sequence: TGTGCCAGCACCCCGGAGCGGGGGAAGGGCGCTTTCTTT.

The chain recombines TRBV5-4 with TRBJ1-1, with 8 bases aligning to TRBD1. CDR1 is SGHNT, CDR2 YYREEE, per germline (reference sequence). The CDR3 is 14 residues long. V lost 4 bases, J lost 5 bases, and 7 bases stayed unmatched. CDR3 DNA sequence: TGTGCCAGCAGCATGGACAGGGAGTGGACTGAAGCTTTCTTT. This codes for CASSMDREWTEAFF.

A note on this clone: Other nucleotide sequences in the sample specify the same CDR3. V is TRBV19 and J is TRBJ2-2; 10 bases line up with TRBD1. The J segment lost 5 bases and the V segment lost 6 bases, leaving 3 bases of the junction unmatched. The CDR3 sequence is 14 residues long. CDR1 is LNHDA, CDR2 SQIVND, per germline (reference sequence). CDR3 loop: CASSGTGVTGELFF. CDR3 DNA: TGTGCCAGTAGCGGGACAGGGGTGACCGGGGAGCTGTTTTTT.

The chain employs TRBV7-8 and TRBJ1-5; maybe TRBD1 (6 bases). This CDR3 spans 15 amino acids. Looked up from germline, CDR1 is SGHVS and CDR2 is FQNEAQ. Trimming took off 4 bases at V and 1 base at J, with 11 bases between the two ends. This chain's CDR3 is CASSSRTESNQPQHF. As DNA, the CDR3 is TGTGCCAGCAGCTCTCGGACAGAGAGCAATCAGCCCCAGCATTTT.

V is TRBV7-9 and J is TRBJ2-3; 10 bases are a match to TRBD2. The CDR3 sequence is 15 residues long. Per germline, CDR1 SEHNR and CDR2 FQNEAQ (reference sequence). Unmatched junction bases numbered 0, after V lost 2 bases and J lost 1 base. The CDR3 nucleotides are TGTGCCAGCAGCTTAACTAGCGGGGGCACAGATACGCAGTATTTT. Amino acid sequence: CASSLTSGGTDTQYF.

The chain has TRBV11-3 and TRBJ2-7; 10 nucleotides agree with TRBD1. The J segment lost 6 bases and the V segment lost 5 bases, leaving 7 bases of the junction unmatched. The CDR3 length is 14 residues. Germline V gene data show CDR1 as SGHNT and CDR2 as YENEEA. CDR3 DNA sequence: TGTGCCAGCAGCCTTGGGACAGGGGAGGGCGAGCAGTACTTC. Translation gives CASSLGTGEGEQYF.

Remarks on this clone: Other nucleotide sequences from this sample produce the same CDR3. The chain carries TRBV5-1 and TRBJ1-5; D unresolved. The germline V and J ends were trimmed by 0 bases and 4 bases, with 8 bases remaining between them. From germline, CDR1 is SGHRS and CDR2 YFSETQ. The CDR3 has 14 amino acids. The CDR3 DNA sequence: TGCGCCAGCAGCTTGGAAGGCGGGAATCAGCCCCAGCATTTT. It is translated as CASSLEGGNQPQHF. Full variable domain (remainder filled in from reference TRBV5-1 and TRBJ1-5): KAGVTQTPRYLIKTRGQQVTLSCSPISGHRSVSWYQQTPGQGLQFLFEYFSETQRNKGNFPGRFSGRQFSNSRSEMNVSTLELGDSALYLCASSLEGGNQPQHFGDGTRLSIL.

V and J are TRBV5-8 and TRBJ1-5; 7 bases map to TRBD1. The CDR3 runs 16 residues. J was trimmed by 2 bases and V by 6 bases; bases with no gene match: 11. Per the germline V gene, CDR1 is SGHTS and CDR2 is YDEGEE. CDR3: CASTGTVPGGNQPQHF. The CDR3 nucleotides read TGTGCCAGCACCGGGACAGTCCCAGGGGGCAATCAGCCCCAGCATTTT.

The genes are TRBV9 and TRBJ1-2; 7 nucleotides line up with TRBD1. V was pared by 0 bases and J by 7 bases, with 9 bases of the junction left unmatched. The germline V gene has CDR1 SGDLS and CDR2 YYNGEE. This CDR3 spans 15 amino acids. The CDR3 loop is CASSVVAGGSSGYTF. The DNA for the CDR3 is TGTGCCAGCAGCGTAGTTGCAGGGGGGTCGAGTGGCTACACCTTC.

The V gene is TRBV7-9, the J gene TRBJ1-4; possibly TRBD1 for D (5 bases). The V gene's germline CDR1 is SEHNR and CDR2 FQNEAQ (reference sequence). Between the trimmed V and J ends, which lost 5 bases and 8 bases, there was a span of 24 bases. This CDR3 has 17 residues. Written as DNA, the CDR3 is TGTGCCAGCAGCCCTGGCGGGACTGGATATGGTGCCGAAAAACTGTTTTTT. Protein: CASSPGGTGYGAEKLFF.

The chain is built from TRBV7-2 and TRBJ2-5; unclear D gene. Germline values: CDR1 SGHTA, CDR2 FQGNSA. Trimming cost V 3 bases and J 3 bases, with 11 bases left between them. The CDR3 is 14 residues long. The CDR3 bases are TGTGCCAGCAGCTTTGTATCAACCGAAGAGACCCAGTACTTC. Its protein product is CASSFVSTEETQYF.

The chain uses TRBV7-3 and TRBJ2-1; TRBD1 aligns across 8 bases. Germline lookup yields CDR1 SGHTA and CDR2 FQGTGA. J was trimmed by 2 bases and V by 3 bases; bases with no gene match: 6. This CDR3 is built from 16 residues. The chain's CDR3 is CASSLRTGSAYNEQFF. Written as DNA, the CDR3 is TGTGCCAGCAGCTTGAGGACAGGGTCCGCCTACAATGAGCAGTTCTTC.

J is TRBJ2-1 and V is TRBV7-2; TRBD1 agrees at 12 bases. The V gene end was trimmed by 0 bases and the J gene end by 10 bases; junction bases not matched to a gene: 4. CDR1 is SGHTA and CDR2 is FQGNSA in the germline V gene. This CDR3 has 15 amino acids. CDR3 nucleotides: TGTGCCAGCAGCTTAGCCGGGACAGGGGGCCGCGAGCAGTTCTTC. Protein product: CASSLAGTGGREQFF.

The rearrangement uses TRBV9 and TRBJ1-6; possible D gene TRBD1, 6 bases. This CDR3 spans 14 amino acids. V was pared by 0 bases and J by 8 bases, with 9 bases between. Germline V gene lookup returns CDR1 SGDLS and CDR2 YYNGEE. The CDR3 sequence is CASSVGTEDSPLHF. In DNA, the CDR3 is TGTGCCAGCAGCGTAGGGACAGAGGATTCACCCCTCCACTTT.

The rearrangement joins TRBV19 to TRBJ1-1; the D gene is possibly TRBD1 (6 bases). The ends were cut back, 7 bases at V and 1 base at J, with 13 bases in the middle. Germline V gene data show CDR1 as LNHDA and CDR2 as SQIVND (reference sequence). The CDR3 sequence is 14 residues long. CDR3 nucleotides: TGTGCCAGTAATCAACAGGGAAGGAACACTGAAGCTTTCTTT. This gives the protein CASNQQGRNTEAFF.

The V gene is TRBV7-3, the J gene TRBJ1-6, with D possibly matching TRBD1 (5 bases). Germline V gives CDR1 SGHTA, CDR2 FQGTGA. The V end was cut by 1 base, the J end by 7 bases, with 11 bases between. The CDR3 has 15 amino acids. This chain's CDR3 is CASSLSAGSNSPLHF. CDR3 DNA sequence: TGTGCCAGCAGCTTAAGCGCAGGGTCGAATTCACCCCTCCACTTT.